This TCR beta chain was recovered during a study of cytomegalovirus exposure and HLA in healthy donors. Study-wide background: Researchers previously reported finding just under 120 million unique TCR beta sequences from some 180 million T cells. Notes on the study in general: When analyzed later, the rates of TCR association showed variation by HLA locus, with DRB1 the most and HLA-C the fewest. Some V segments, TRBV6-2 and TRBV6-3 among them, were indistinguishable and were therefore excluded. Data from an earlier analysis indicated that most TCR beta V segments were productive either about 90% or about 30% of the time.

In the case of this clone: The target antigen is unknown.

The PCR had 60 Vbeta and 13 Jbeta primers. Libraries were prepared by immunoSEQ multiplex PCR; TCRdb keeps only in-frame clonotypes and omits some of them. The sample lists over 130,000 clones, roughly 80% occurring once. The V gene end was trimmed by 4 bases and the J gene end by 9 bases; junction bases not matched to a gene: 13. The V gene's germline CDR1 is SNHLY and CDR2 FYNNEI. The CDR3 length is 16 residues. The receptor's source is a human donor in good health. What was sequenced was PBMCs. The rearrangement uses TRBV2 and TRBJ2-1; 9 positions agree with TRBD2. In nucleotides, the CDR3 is TGTGCCAGCAGTGCAATTAGCGGGAGCATCATTGGTGAGCAGTTCTTC. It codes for CASSAISGSIIGEQFF.